A single sample gave rise to the 20 T cell receptor beta chains below, sequenced in a study of a mutant IDH1 vaccine in newly diagnosed glioma. Repertoires were generated with immunoSEQ multiplex PCR, while TCRdb's copy carries only in-frame clones and drops some. Of about 38,000 clones listed, about four fifths are singletons. Indicated time point: week 5, during vaccination. The investigators gave 300 ug of mutant IDH1 20-mer peptide in each vaccine dose, together with topical imiquimod. These receptors are not linked to any known antigen. The source material was PBMCs, sampled from a glioma patient whose treatment included an IDH1 peptide vaccine. These receptors came from a man aged 45 to 65 with glioma.

This chain joins TRBV5-5 and TRBJ2-5; maybe TRBD2 (7 bases). The germline gives CDR1 SGHKS, CDR2 YYEKEE (reference sequence). V gave up 2 bases and J gave up 5 bases, with 10 bases separating them. This CDR3 region has 13 residues. The CDR3 is CASSLQGGETQYF. In DNA form, the CDR3 reads TGTGCCAGCAGCTTACAGGGAGGGGAGACCCAGTACTTC.

CDR3 DNA sequence: TGTGCCAGCAGCCCGACTAGCGGGATGTGGGAGCAGTACTTC. Protein sequence: CASSPTSGMWEQYF. The V call is TRBV6-6, the J call TRBJ2-7; 11 nucleotides agree with TRBD2. Germline lookup yields CDR1 MNHNY and CDR2 SVGAGI (reference sequence). V shed 6 bases and J 7 bases; nucleotides not matched to a gene: 8. The CDR3 is 14 amino acids.

This sequence joins TRBV19 and TRBJ2-7; 9 positions match TRBD1. The V gene end was trimmed by 8 bases and the J gene end by 8 bases; junction bases not matched to a gene: 13. Germline V lookup: CDR1 LNHDA, CDR2 SQIVND (reference sequence). The CDR3 contains 14 residues. CDR3 DNA sequence: TGTGCCAGTGGACGACAGGGGGTGGACGTCAAGCAGTACTTC. Translated, it gives CASGRQGVDVKQYF.

This clone has a handful of counts. The J gene is TRBJ2-4, the V gene TRBV4-1; 14 positions match TRBD2. Germline assignment: CDR1 MGHRA and CDR2 YSYEKL. Trimming at V came to 5 bases and at J to 8 bases, leaving 8 bases not matched to a gene. The CDR3 has 16 amino acids. CDR3 nucleotide sequence: TGCGCCAGCAGCTCAGGGACTAGCGGGAGTTGGGACATTCAGTACTTC. As protein: CASSSGTSGSWDIQYF.

This rearrangement joins TRBV7-8 to TRBJ1-5, with 8 bases that match TRBD1. Germline V lookup: CDR1 SGHVS, CDR2 FQNEAQ. V shed 4 bases, J shed 5 bases, and the junction held 13 bases outside the gene matches. The CDR3 is 17 residues long. The CDR3 is CASSSSGGGGYHQPQHF. CDR3 nucleotide sequence: TGTGCCAGCAGCTCATCAGGGGGCGGGGGGTACCATCAGCCCCAGCATTTT. The full variable domain, in which reference TRBV7-8 and TRBJ1-5 provide the parts outside the CDR3, is GAGVSQSPRYKVAKRGQDVALRCDPISGHVSLFWYQQALGQGPEFLTYFQNEAQLDKSGLPSDRFFAERPEGSVSTLKIQRTQQEDSAVYLCASSSSGGGGYHQPQHFGDGTRLSIL.

This chain connects TRBV10-3 to TRBJ2-6; 10 bases fit TRBD1. Germline V gene sequence: CDR1 ENHRY, CDR2 SYGVKD. V was clipped by 3 bases and J by 0 bases; unmatched bases: 14. This CDR3 has 21 amino acids. In DNA, the CDR3 is TGTGCCATCAGTGAAAGGACAGGGGGGGGGAGGGCCCTCTCTGGGGCCAACGTCCTGACTTTC. It specifies CAISERTGGGRALSGANVLTF.

The V and J genes are TRBV2 and TRBJ1-5; no definite D call. CDR1 is SNHLY and CDR2 is FYNNEI in the germline V gene. Trimming took 3 bases from V and 2 from J, leaving 11 bases between them. There are 15 residues in the CDR3. CDR3 in DNA: TGTGCCAGCAGTGATAGGTCCAACGGCAATCAGCCCCAGCATTTT. It codes for CASSDRSNGNQPQHF.

J is TRBJ1-2 and V is TRBV2; D remains unclear. The germline V gene encodes CDR1 SNHLY and CDR2 FYNNEI. Trimming removed 4 bases at V and 8 bases at J, with 8 bases between. The CDR3 has 11 residues. CDR3 sequence: CASSVRAGYTF. The DNA of the CDR3 is TGTGCCAGCAGTGTAAGGGCCGGCTACACCTTC.

The chain couples TRBV4-3 to TRBJ2-1; D remains ambiguous. V gave up 6 bases and J gave up 6 bases, with 12 bases separating them. The CDR3 has 13 residues. Germline CDR1 reads LGHNA; CDR2 reads YSLEER. The CDR3 DNA reads as TGCGCCAGCAGTCTCGGTATCTCCAATGAGCAGTTCTTC. The encoded protein is CASSLGISNEQFF.

J is TRBJ2-5 and V is TRBV2; no clear D. V was trimmed by 4 bases and J by 7 bases, leaving 16 bases between them. Germline-derived CDR1 and CDR2 are SNHLY and FYNNEI. The CDR3 consists of 14 residues. This CDR3 is CASSARFGKATQYF. CDR3 coding DNA: TGTGCCAGCAGTGCCCGGTTTGGTAAGGCGACCCAGTACTTC.

The chain uses TRBV4-3 and TRBJ2-5; the D gene is possibly TRBD1 (6 bases). The CDR3 extends over 15 amino acids. The germline V gene has CDR1 LGHNA and CDR2 YSLEER. Trimming removed 2 bases from V and 5 bases from J, with 15 bases in between. This chain's CDR3 is CASSQSARGAETQYF. The CDR3 coding sequence is TGCGCCAGCAGCCAATCAGCCAGGGGTGCGGAGACCCAGTACTTC.

V is TRBV29-1 and J is TRBJ2-4; D perhaps matches TRBD1 (5 bases). The CDR3 runs to 14 residues. With 7 bases removed from V and 0 bases from J, the gap between germline ends came to 13 bases. Germline V gives CDR1 SQVTM, CDR2 ANQGSEA. CDR3 in amino acids: CSGSDSLAKNIQYF. The CDR3 region has the DNA TGCAGCGGATCTGACAGTCTAGCCAAAAACATTCAGTACTTC. Full variable domain (rest looked up from reference TRBV29-1 and TRBJ2-4): SAVISQKPSRDICQRGTSLTIQCQVDSQVTMMFWYRQQPGQSLTLIATANQGSEATYESGFVIDKFPISRPNLTFSTLTVSNMSPEDSSIYLCSGSDSLAKNIQYFGAGTRLSVL.

This clone was observed a few times. The chain combines TRBV5-6 with TRBJ1-1; D gene unclear. The germline V gene has CDR1 SGHDT and CDR2 YYEEEE. CDR3 length: 13 residues. Trimming took 0 bases from V and 1 from J, leaving 4 bases between them. The CDR3 DNA is TGTGCCAGCAGCTTGGTTAGGAACACTGAAGCTTTCTTT. It specifies CASSLVRNTEAFF.

The gene calls are TRBV14 and TRBJ2-7; D not resolved. This CDR3 region has 12 residues. Per germline, CDR1 SGHDN and CDR2 FVKESK. V lost 1 base to trimming and J lost 4 bases, with 5 bases between them. CDR3 sequence: CASSQGFYEQYF. CDR3 bases: TGTGCCAGCAGCCAAGGGTTTTACGAGCAGTACTTC.

The chain is built from TRBV28 and TRBJ1-5; TRBD1 matches 9 bases. V gave up 6 bases and J gave up 0 bases; unmatched junction bases: 9. The CDR3 length is 17 residues. CDR1 and CDR2 from the germline V gene are MDHEN and SYDVKM. CDR3 residues: CASRPNRGLVSNQPQHF. The DNA of the CDR3 is TGTGCCAGCAGGCCTAACAGGGGGCTTGTTAGCAATCAGCCCCAGCATTTT.

Here the CDR3 reads CASFDRPHEQYF. The CDR3 DNA reads TGTGCCAGCTTCGATCGGCCTCACGAGCAGTACTTC. The chain employs TRBV7-9 and TRBJ2-7; D uncertain. V dropped 8 bases and J dropped 5 bases, with 13 bases sitting between them. The CDR3 extends over 12 amino acids. Per germline, CDR1 SEHNR and CDR2 FQNEAQ (reference sequence).

The V call is TRBV5-1, the J call TRBJ2-7, with no clear D. The germline gives CDR1 SGHRS, CDR2 YFSETQ. This CDR3 is built from 12 residues. The V end lost 1 base, the J end lost 4 bases, and 6 bases lay between the germline ends. CDR3 region: CASSLSGYEQYF. DNA of the CDR3: TGCGCCAGCAGCTTGTCAGGATACGAGCAGTACTTC.

This clone was counted only a few times. The chain uses TRBV4-1 and TRBJ2-7; no reliable D call. The CDR3 runs to 15 residues. Trimming removed 0 bases from V and 3 bases from J, with 12 bases in between. CDR1 and CDR2 (germline): MGHRA, YSYEKL. CDR3 residues: CASSQDVAPNYEQYF. CDR3 DNA sequence: TGCGCCAGCAGCCAAGATGTGGCGCCGAACTACGAGCAGTACTTC.

This clone appeared a single time. The chain employs TRBV6-5 and TRBJ2-7, with D unclear. Germline lookup yields CDR1 MNHEY and CDR2 SVGAGI. V was clipped by 5 bases and J by 2 bases, with 16 bases between them. The CDR3 is 15 residues long. The CDR3 loop reads CASSRGSVAPYEQYF. In DNA form, the CDR3 reads TGTGCCAGCAGTAGAGGTTCCGTGGCACCCTACGAGCAGTACTTC.

This clone was found a few times. J is TRBJ1-5 and V is TRBV27; no clear D. The CDR3 runs to 13 residues. Germline V gives CDR1 MNHEY, CDR2 SMNVEV (reference sequence). V lost 2 bases, J lost 6 bases, and 8 bases lay in between. The CDR3 here is CASSLAGTQPQHF. The CDR3 region has the DNA TGTGCCAGCAGTTTAGCCGGAACTCAGCCCCAGCATTTT.